This TCR beta chain appears in the sequencing data of a study of cytomegalovirus exposure and HLA in healthy donors. Study results and limitations: Later on, an analysis showed TCR association rates differing by HLA locus, with DRB1 the most and HLA-C the fewest. Most sequenced TCRs were rare (though some public TCRs occurred in many donors). One cluster of highly shared sequence variants probably arose as a sequencing artifact.

It was with 60 Vbeta and 13 Jbeta primers that the PCR ran. Only in-frame clones appear in the TCRdb table, and some are missing; sequencing was by immunoSEQ multiplex PCR. Its clone listing holds about 90,000 clones. The CDR3 runs to 16 residues. Germline values: CDR1 MGHRA, CDR2 YSYEKL. The junction had 8 bases not matched to a gene; V was cut back by 1 base and J by 5 bases. Concerning this clone: What it recognizes is unknown.

The sequenced sample was PBMCs. The clonotype comes from a woman aged 25 to 39 in good health and CMV-seronegative. This chain connects TRBV4-1 to TRBJ2-1; 7 bases line up with TRBD2. The CDR3 loop reads CASSQGQLATDNEQFF. CDR3 DNA: TGCGCCAGCAGCCAAGGACAACTAGCGACCGACAATGAGCAGTTCTTC.